Below, 29 T cell receptor beta chains from the same sample are listed, as sequenced in a study of shared clonotypes between healthy human individuals. CD45RO-negative, CCR7-positively selected cells formed the naive CD8 fraction, excluding terminally differentiated effector memory CD45RA+ cells. Libraries were prepared by immunoSEQ multiplex PCR; TCRdb keeps only in-frame clonotypes and omits some of them. The sample consists of some 2.1 million clones, approximately 94% of them appearing once. The sequencing input was naive CD8+ T cells sorted from blood. The receptors were sampled from a man between 18 and 29 years old in good health.

The genes are TRBV27 and TRBJ1-6; 11 bases line up with TRBD1. V dropped 4 bases and J dropped 8; count of bases not matched to a gene: 16. Germline V gene data show CDR1 as MNHEY and CDR2 as SMNVEV (reference sequence). This CDR3 is built from 19 residues. CDR3 nucleotide sequence: TGTGCCAGCAGTTCACCCGGACAGGGGGCCGGGTTGGTGTATTCACCCCTCCACTTT. Translation: CASSSPGQGAGLVYSPLHF.

The chain carries TRBV27 and TRBJ1-2; D is perhaps TRBD1 (6 bases). Germline V gene data show CDR1 as MNHEY and CDR2 as SMNVEV (reference sequence). The CDR3 has 14 residues. V shed 3 bases and J shed 4 bases, with 12 bases lying between them. CDR3 loop: CASSFEGGGYGYTF. CDR3 nucleotide sequence: TGTGCCAGCAGTTTCGAGGGGGGGGGCTATGGCTACACCTTC.

The chain combines TRBV11-3 with TRBJ2-3; 9 bases are shared with TRBD2. The CDR3 is 14 residues long. Per the germline V gene, CDR1 is SGHNT and CDR2 is YENEEA. The trim removed 4 bases at V and 4 bases at J, leaving 3 bases unmatched. CDR3 bases: TGTGCCAGCAGCTGGGGACTAGCCGCAGATACGCAGTATTTT. As protein: CASSWGLAADTQYF.

This rearrangement joins TRBV27 to TRBJ1-6; 9 positions match TRBD1. Per the germline V gene, CDR1 is MNHEY and CDR2 is SMNVEV (reference sequence). There are 16 residues in the CDR3. The V and J ends lost 5 bases and 4 bases, in that order; junction bases with no gene match: 6. The CDR3: CASSARTGEYNSPLHF. Here the CDR3 DNA reads TGTGCCAGCAGTGCGCGGACAGGGGAATATAATTCACCCCTCCACTTT.

In its sample, this clone was seen once. This chain connects TRBV28 to TRBJ1-1; no clear D. The V end was cut by 7 bases, the J end by 11 bases, with 8 bases between. The CDR3 totals 9 residues. Germline V gene data show CDR1 as MDHEN and CDR2 as SYDVKM. The DNA for the CDR3 is TGTGCCAGCACCCCTCCCGCTTTCTTT. It yields the protein CASTPPAFF.

The gene calls are TRBV28 and TRBJ2-1; D call uncertain. The CDR3 totals 13 residues. Per the germline V gene, CDR1 is MDHEN and CDR2 is SYDVKM. Trimming took 5 bases from V and 8 from J, leaving 13 bases between them. DNA for the CDR3: TGTGCCAGCAGTGACCCTCCTTGGGATGAGCAGTTCTTC. Protein: CASSDPPWDEQFF.

The chain is built from TRBV2 and TRBJ2-7, with D perhaps TRBD1 (5 bases). The ends were cut back, 1 base at V and 2 bases at J, with 6 bases in the middle. Germline lookup yields CDR1 SNHLY and CDR2 FYNNEI. The CDR3 runs 13 residues. The CDR3 protein is CASSEDRTYEQYF. The CDR3 coding sequence is TGTGCCAGCAGTGAAGACAGGACCTACGAGCAGTACTTC. The whole variable domain, remainder taken from reference TRBV2 and TRBJ2-7, is EPEVTQTPSHQVTQMGQEVILRCVPISNHLYFYWYRQILGQKVEFLVSFYNNEISEKSEIFDDQFSVERPDGSNFTLKIRSTKLEDSAMYFCASSEDRTYEQYFGPGTRLTVT.

This clone came up once. The chain carries TRBV27 and TRBJ2-1, with D possibly being TRBD1 (6 bases). The V gene's germline CDR1 is MNHEY and CDR2 SMNVEV (reference sequence). V lost 6 bases, J lost 0 bases, and 12 bases lay in between. This CDR3 region has 15 residues. The CDR3 loop reads CASRWTASSYNEQFF. CDR3 DNA sequence: TGTGCCAGCAGGTGGACAGCTTCCTCCTACAATGAGCAGTTCTTC.

This chain uses TRBV30 with TRBJ2-2; D unclear. The CDR3 contains 14 residues. Germline values: CDR1 GTSNPN, CDR2 SVGIG (reference sequence). Trimming left V 4 bases short and J 2 bases short, with 11 bases between. The CDR3 sequence: CAWMWGSNTGELFF. The CDR3 coding sequence is TGTGCCTGGATGTGGGGTTCCAACACCGGGGAGCTGTTTTTT.

As regards this clone: Other DNA variants within this sample encode the same CDR3. This chain links TRBV9 with TRBJ2-7, with a weak D call TRBD1 (5 bases). V lost 0 bases to trimming and J lost 0 bases, with 10 bases between them. CDR1 and CDR2 from the germline V gene are SGDLS and YYNGEE. The CDR3 is 15 residues long. CDR3 loop: CASSVGQSSSYEQYF. As DNA, the CDR3 is TGTGCCAGCAGCGTAGGACAGTCGAGCTCCTACGAGCAGTACTTC. The variable domain in full, with the rest retrieved from reference TRBV9 and TRBJ2-7, is DSGVTQTPKHLITATGQRVTLRCSPRSGDLSVYWYQQSLDQGLQFLIQYYNGEERAKGNILERFSAQQFPDLHSELNLSSLELGDSALYFCASSVGQSSSYEQYFGPGTRLTVT.

The V call is TRBV4-3, the J call TRBJ2-2; D is unresolved. Trimming pared 0 bases from V and 2 bases from J, leaving 7 bases between. The CDR3 sequence is 15 residues long. Germline CDR1 is LGHNA and CDR2 is YSLEER. CDR3: CASSQDLPNTGELFF. Written as DNA, the CDR3 is TGCGCCAGCAGCCAAGACTTACCTAACACCGGGGAGCTGTTTTTT.

The chain joins TRBV5-1 to TRBJ1-4; D is uncertain. This CDR3 is built from 14 residues. Trimming shortened V by 1 base and J by 7 bases, and 11 bases separated the two germline ends. Looked up from germline, CDR1 is SGHRS and CDR2 is YFSETQ. CDR3 amino acids: CASSLTGLGEKLFF. The CDR3 DNA follows: TGCGCCAGCAGCTTGACGGGTTTGGGTGAAAAACTGTTTTTT. Variable domain in full (rest from reference TRBV5-1 and TRBJ1-4): KAGVTQTPRYLIKTRGQQVTLSCSPISGHRSVSWYQQTPGQGLQFLFEYFSETQRNKGNFPGRFSGRQFSNSRSEMNVSTLELGDSALYLCASSLTGLGEKLFFGSGTQLSVL.

This chain links TRBV5-6 with TRBJ1-4; TRBD1 is a possible D gene (5 bases). There are 16 residues in the CDR3. The germline gives CDR1 SGHDT, CDR2 YYEEEE. Trimming left V 4 bases short and J 2 bases short, with 15 bases between. CDR3 loop: CASSGGPGPTNEKLFF. The CDR3 DNA reads as TGTGCCAGCAGCGGGGGTCCTGGCCCGACTAATGAAAAACTGTTTTTT.

V and J are TRBV4-3 and TRBJ2-7, with 10 bases matching TRBD2. The CDR3 runs to 15 residues. The germline V gene has CDR1 LGHNA and CDR2 YSLEER. The V gene end was trimmed by 5 bases and the J gene end by 4 bases; junction bases not matched to a gene: 8. CDR3 nucleotide sequence: TGCGCCAGCAGCGCCCTAGCGGGAGACGGTTACGAGCAGTACTTC. This translates into CASSALAGDGYEQYF.

The rearrangement uses TRBV30 and TRBJ1-1; 9 bases fit TRBD1. The CDR3 totals 15 residues. With 3 bases clipped from V and 3 bases from J, the junction kept 8 bases outside the gene matches. Germline V gene data show CDR1 as GTSNPN and CDR2 as SVGIG (reference sequence). The CDR3 loop reads CAWSRPGQGYTEAFF. In DNA, the CDR3 is TGTGCCTGGAGCAGACCGGGACAGGGTTACACTGAAGCTTTCTTT.

This clone showed up just a few times. The CDR3 DNA follows: TGTGCCAGCAGTTACTTCGGGGGCGCGGGACAGCCCCAGCATTTT. This codes for CASSYFGGAGQPQHF. The rearrangement uses TRBV6-5 and TRBJ1-5; perhaps TRBD1 as D (6 bases). The V gene's germline CDR1 is MNHEY and CDR2 SVGAGI. V lost 1 base and J lost 7, with 14 bases in between. The CDR3 has 15 amino acids.

The rearrangement links TRBV9 to TRBJ2-5; D gene ambiguous. V was cut by 1 base and J by 2 bases, with 6 bases left in between. The germline V gene encodes CDR1 SGDLS and CDR2 YYNGEE. This CDR3 is built from 13 residues. The CDR3 bases are TGTGCCAGCAGCGTACTGGGACAAGAGACCCAGTACTTC. Translation: CASSVLGQETQYF.

Worth noting for this clone: This same CDR3 is encoded by further DNA sequences in the sample. The genes are TRBV29-1 and TRBJ2-7; no clear D gene. V lost 4 bases and J 3 bases, leaving 7 bases between the germline ends. The V gene's germline CDR1 is SQVTM and CDR2 ANQGSEA. There are 11 residues in the CDR3. The CDR3 region has the DNA TGCAGCGTTGTATCGGGCTACGAGCAGTACTTC. Encoded protein: CSVVSGYEQYF.

V usage is TRBV6-5 and J usage is TRBJ1-1; D not resolved. With 7 bases removed from V and 8 bases from J, the gap between germline ends came to 11 bases. This CDR3 is 11 amino acids long. Germline CDR1 MNHEY, CDR2 SVGAGI. CDR3 sequence: CASMSGREAFF. The CDR3 coding sequence is TGTGCCAGCATGTCGGGCAGGGAAGCTTTCTTT.

This clone was seen ten or more times. V and J are TRBV7-6 and TRBJ2-1; weak D call: TRBD1 (5 bases). Per the germline V gene, CDR1 is SGHVS and CDR2 is FNYEAQ. The CDR3 length is 14 residues. V lost 2 bases, J lost 4 bases, and 9 bases lay in between. CDR3 DNA: TGTGCCAGCAGCTTATCAGGGTCGTACAATGAGCAGTTCTTC. Protein product: CASSLSGSYNEQFF.

The chain employs TRBV9 and TRBJ2-7; D is unresolved. The length of the CDR3 is 12 residues. Trimming stripped 3 bases from V and 5 bases from J, with 9 bases between. Germline-derived CDR1 and CDR2 are SGDLS and YYNGEE. CDR3 region: CASSDPSDEQYF. In nucleotides, the CDR3 is TGTGCCAGCAGCGACCCCTCGGACGAGCAGTACTTC. Full variable domain (outside the CDR3, taken from reference TRBV9 and TRBJ2-7): DSGVTQTPKHLITATGQRVTLRCSPRSGDLSVYWYQQSLDQGLQFLIQYYNGEERAKGNILERFSAQQFPDLHSELNLSSLELGDSALYFCASSDPSDEQYFGPGTRLTVT.

The V and J genes are TRBV11-2 and TRBJ2-6; D unresolved. The V gene lost 5 bases and the J gene lost 0 bases, with 14 bases spanning the gap. The CDR3 sequence is 17 residues long. CDR1 and CDR2 from the germline V gene are SGHAT and FQNNGV. Written as DNA, the CDR3 is TGTGCCAGCAGCGGGCCCCAACACCACTCTGGGGCCAACGTCCTGACTTTC. Residues: CASSGPQHHSGANVLTF.

This clone was seen a few times. V is TRBV9 and J is TRBJ1-2; TRBD1 might be the D (6 bases). Germline CDR1 and CDR2: SGDLS and YYNGEE. The CDR3 spans 11 residues. With 3 bases removed from V and 8 bases from J, the gap between germline ends came to 8 bases. Written as DNA, the CDR3 is TGTGCCAGCAGCGACCAGGGGGGCTACACCTTC. It specifies CASSDQGGYTF.

This clone was counted a few times. The CDR3 protein is CASSLYGYGYTF. CDR3 sequence (DNA): TGTGCCAGCAGCTTGTACGGCTATGGCTACACCTTC. The V and J genes are TRBV5-4 and TRBJ1-2; D gene ambiguous. From germline, CDR1 is SGHNT and CDR2 YYREEE (reference sequence). The V end lost 1 base, the J end lost 4 bases, and 5 bases lay between the germline ends. This CDR3 is built from 12 residues.

The chain has TRBV5-1 and TRBJ2-7; 8 nucleotides agree with TRBD2. There are 14 residues in the CDR3. Germline V gene lookup returns CDR1 SGHRS and CDR2 YFSETQ. V gave up 2 bases and J gave up 7 bases; unmatched junction bases: 8. This CDR3 is CASSLREGLGEQYF. The CDR3 coding sequence is TGCGCCAGCAGCTTACGGGAGGGCCTGGGGGAGCAGTACTTC.

A remark on this clone: Other DNA sequences in the sample encode the same CDR3. V and J are TRBV15 and TRBJ2-7, with D unclear. This CDR3 has 13 amino acids. Trimming took off 0 bases at V and 5 bases at J, with 8 bases between the two ends. Germline CDR1 reads LNHNV; CDR2 reads YYDKDF (reference sequence). CDR3 nucleotide sequence: TGTGCCACCAGCAGAGATCTCTTTCACGAGCAGTACTTC. Protein sequence: CATSRDLFHEQYF.

Notes on this clone: The same CDR3 arises from other DNA sequences in this sample as well. This chain joins TRBV27 and TRBJ2-7, with D unresolved. Germline V gene lookup returns CDR1 MNHEY and CDR2 SMNVEV (reference sequence). V shed 2 bases and J shed 2 bases, with 7 bases lying between them. There are 13 residues in the CDR3. Here the CDR3 DNA reads TGTGCCAGCAGTTTAGGCGCTACCTACGAGCAGTACTTC. Protein: CASSLGATYEQYF.

Notes on this clone: The sample holds other DNA sequences that translate to the same CDR3. The V gene is TRBV13, the J gene TRBJ1-2; D gene ambiguous. CDR3 length equals 13 residues. CDR1 and CDR2 from the germline V gene are PRHDT and FYEKMQ (reference sequence). The ends were cut back, 0 bases at V and 5 bases at J, with 7 bases in the middle. The CDR3: CASSLGRGYGYTF. CDR3 sequence (DNA): TGTGCCAGCAGCTTAGGCCGAGGATATGGCTACACCTTC.

The J gene is TRBJ2-3, the V gene TRBV30; 8 bases line up with TRBD1. The J segment lost 6 bases and the V segment lost 2 bases, leaving 10 bases of the junction unmatched. The CDR3 runs to 15 residues. In germline, CDR1 is GTSNPN, CDR2 SVGIG (reference sequence). CDR3: CAWSLGAGGADTQYF. Here the CDR3 DNA reads TGTGCCTGGAGTCTAGGGGCAGGGGGCGCGGATACGCAGTATTTT.